Below, 29 T cell receptor beta chains from the same sample are listed, as sequenced in a study of cytomegalovirus exposure and HLA in healthy donors. The PCR employed 60 Vbeta primers together with 13 Jbeta primers. The data were produced by immunoSEQ multiplex PCR, yet TCRdb's version contains in-frame clones alone and is incomplete. The table has roughly 160,000 clones, 87% seen once. Sequenced sample: PBMCs. The receptors originated from a woman younger than 45 in good health and CMV-seronegative.

With respect to this clone: The germline gene is not matched at one end of the junction; a read error may be the cause. V is TRBV5-1 and J is TRBJ2-1, with D unclear. Germline loops: CDR1 SGHRS, CDR2 YFSETQ. The CDR3 is made up of 13 amino acids. CDR3 DNA: TGCGCCAGCCGCTTAGGAGCTGCCAATGAGCAGTTCTTC. Residues: CASRLGAANEQFF.

This chain uses TRBV4-2 with TRBJ2-7; 7 positions match TRBD1. The ends lost 2 bases at V and 2 bases at J; junction bases unmatched: 12. Germline V gene sequence: CDR1 LGHNA, CDR2 YNFKEQ. CDR3 length: 17 residues. In nucleotides, the CDR3 is TGTGCCAGCAGCCAAATGAGGTCGGACAGGCCAACCTACGAGCAGTACTTC. Encoded protein: CASSQMRSDRPTYEQYF.

This clone appeared once. The chain carries TRBV18 and TRBJ2-5, with 12 bases lining up with TRBD2. J gave up 5 bases and V 4 bases, and 14 bases lay outside the gene matches. Germline loops: CDR1 KGHSH, CDR2 LQKENI. CDR3 length equals 18 residues. Here the CDR3 DNA reads TGTGCCAGCTCACAGGCTAGCGGGAGGGCCGGACCTATGGAGACCCAGTACTTC. This translates into CASSQASGRAGPMETQYF.

The CDR3, as DNA: TGTGCCAGCAGTTCCAGGTTAGAGACCCAGTACTTC. Translated, it gives CASSSRLETQYF. This chain uses TRBV6-6 with TRBJ2-5, with D uncertain. The CDR3 is 12 residues long. Per germline, CDR1 MNHNY and CDR2 SVGAGI (reference sequence). V lost 4 bases, J lost 4 bases, and 7 bases lay in between.

This clone occurred once. This chain uses TRBV6-1 with TRBJ1-4; tentative D call: TRBD1 (5 bases). CDR1 is MNHNS and CDR2 is SASEGT in the germline V gene. The CDR3 sequence is 13 residues long. V was shortened by 4 bases and J by 12 bases, with 15 bases between the two germline ends. The CDR3 here is CASSGQFVQELFF. The CDR3 coding sequence is TGTGCCAGCAGTGGACAGTTTGTCCAGGAACTGTTTTTT.

The chain uses TRBV11-2 and TRBJ2-5; perhaps TRBD2 as D (5 bases). The CDR3 consists of 12 residues. V was clipped by 0 bases and J by 9 bases, with 8 bases between them. Germline V gene data show CDR1 as SGHAT and CDR2 as FQNNGV. CDR3 sequence: CASSLDEGAQYF. CDR3 coding DNA: TGTGCCAGCAGCTTAGATGAGGGAGCCCAGTACTTC.

This clone was counted many times. The J gene is TRBJ1-3, the V gene TRBV5-4; 9 nucleotides align to TRBD1. The CDR3 has 16 residues. V lost 2 bases, J lost 4 bases, and 7 bases stayed unmatched. Germline-derived CDR1 and CDR2 are SGHNT and YYREEE (reference sequence). Here the CDR3 DNA reads TGTGCCAGCAGCTTCCGGACAGGGGAATCGGGAAACACCATATATTTT. Translating it yields CASSFRTGESGNTIYF. Combining the CDR3 with reference TRBV5-4 and TRBJ1-3 gives the whole variable domain ETGVTQSPTHLIKTRGQQVTLRCSSQSGHNTVSWYQQALGQGPQFIFQYYREEENGRGNFPPRFSGLQFPNYSSELNVNALELDDSALYLCASSFRTGESGNTIYFGEGSWLTVV.

This sequence joins TRBV28 and TRBJ2-7; TRBD1 matches at 9 bases. The germline gives CDR1 MDHEN, CDR2 SYDVKM. With V trimmed by 4 bases and J by 0 bases, 4 bases remained unmatched. The CDR3 is 15 amino acids. DNA for the CDR3: TGTGCCAGCAGTTGGGACAGGGCCCTCTCCTACGAGCAGTACTTC. Protein product: CASSWDRALSYEQYF.

The V call is TRBV10-3, the J call TRBJ2-3; tentatively, D is TRBD1 (5 bases). V gave up 5 bases and J gave up 3 bases, with 6 bases separating them. CDR1 is ENHRY, CDR2 SYGVKD, per germline. CDR3 length: 12 amino acids. The CDR3 reads CAISSGTDTQYF. CDR3 coding DNA: TGTGCCATCAGTTCAGGGACAGATACGCAGTATTTT.

The V call is TRBV7-8, the J call TRBJ2-6; TRBD2 might be the D (6 bases). CDR1 and CDR2 from the germline V gene are SGHVS and FQNEAQ. V lost 5 bases and J 2 bases, leaving 10 bases between the germline ends. The CDR3 length is 15 residues. In DNA form, the CDR3 reads TGTGCCAGCAGCAGGGAGGAGGCTGGGGCCAACGTCCTGACTTTC. It specifies CASSREEAGANVLTF. Using reference TRBV7-8 and TRBJ2-6 for the parts outside the CDR3, the full variable domain is GAGVSQSPRYKVAKRGQDVALRCDPISGHVSLFWYQQALGQGPEFLTYFQNEAQLDKSGLPSDRFFAERPEGSVSTLKIQRTQQEDSAVYLCASSREEAGANVLTFGAGSRLTVL.

The V gene is TRBV4-3, the J gene TRBJ2-5, with 8 bases matching TRBD1. The CDR3 loop spans 15 amino acids. V gave up 1 base and J gave up 5 bases; unmatched junction bases: 6. Germline CDR1 and CDR2: LGHNA and YSLEER. As DNA, the CDR3 is TGCGCCAGCAGCCAAGGTACCCGGACAGGGGAGACCCAGTACTTC. Its translation is CASSQGTRTGETQYF.

The chain combines TRBV4-1 with TRBJ1-4; 9 nucleotides match TRBD1. The junction had 2 bases not matched to a gene; V was cut back by 5 bases and J by 4 bases. Germline CDR1 reads MGHRA; CDR2 reads YSYEKL. The CDR3 length is 14 residues. The CDR3 coding sequence is TGCGCCAGCAGCAAGGGACAGGGTAATGAAAAACTGTTTTTT. Its translation: CASSKGQGNEKLFF.

The V gene is TRBV29-1, the J gene TRBJ2-7, with a tentative D call TRBD1 (5 bases). The ends were cut back, 4 bases at V and 4 bases at J, with 14 bases in the middle. Germline V CDR1 and CDR2: SQVTM, ANQGSEA. CDR3 length: 13 amino acids. CDR3 region: CSVGWGRAYEQYF. Here the CDR3 DNA reads TGCAGCGTTGGGTGGGGCAGGGCGTACGAGCAGTACTTC.

V is TRBV27 and J is TRBJ2-2, with 8 bases aligning to TRBD2. Trimming cost V 1 base and J 5 bases; bases outside gene matches: 9. The CDR3 is 17 amino acids. Germline V gene lookup returns CDR1 MNHEY and CDR2 SMNVEV (reference sequence). The CDR3 sequence is CASSLFLGGGRTGELFF. The CDR3 DNA is TGTGCCAGCAGTTTATTCCTCGGTGGCGGGAGGACCGGGGAGCTGTTTTTT.

V and J are TRBV5-1 and TRBJ2-7, with TRBD1 matching over 7 bases. Germline V lookup: CDR1 SGHRS, CDR2 YFSETQ. V shed 2 bases and J 4 bases; nucleotides not matched to a gene: 6. This CDR3 region has 14 residues. CDR3 coding DNA: TGCGCCAGCAGCTTCACAGGGGATTGGTACGAGCAGTACTTC. Encoded protein: CASSFTGDWYEQYF.

DNA of the CDR3: TGCGCCAGCAGCCCGTTAGCGGGCCTGGGGGACAATGAGCAGTTCTTC. This translates into CASSPLAGLGDNEQFF. V usage is TRBV5-1 and J usage is TRBJ2-1; 7 bases align to TRBD2. J lost 5 bases, V lost 4 bases, and 12 bases had no gene match. The CDR3 extends over 16 amino acids. CDR1 is SGHRS and CDR2 is YFSETQ in the germline V gene. Full variable domain (rest looked up from reference TRBV5-1 and TRBJ2-1): KAGVTQTPRYLIKTRGQQVTLSCSPISGHRSVSWYQQTPGQGLQFLFEYFSETQRNKGNFPGRFSGRQFSNSRSEMNVSTLELGDSALYLCASSPLAGLGDNEQFFGPGTRLTVL.

The chain uses TRBV7-9 and TRBJ2-1; D may be TRBD2 (6 bases). Germline assignment: CDR1 SEHNR and CDR2 FQNEAQ (reference sequence). V was trimmed by 2 bases and J by 8 bases, leaving 25 bases between them. The CDR3 covers 18 residues. CDR3 sequence reads: CASSLPSRRDSRVDEQFF. CDR3 DNA sequence: TGTGCCAGCAGCTTACCGTCCCGCCGGGACTCCCGTGTGGATGAGCAGTTCTTC.

The V and J genes are TRBV14 and TRBJ2-3; no clear D. The length of the CDR3 is 15 residues. Germline lookup yields CDR1 SGHDN and CDR2 FVKESK. V lost 6 bases, J lost 3 bases, and 16 bases lay in between. CDR3 bases: TGTGCCAGCAGTGGCGTTCTAGGTTCAACAGATACGCAGTATTTT. It is translated as CASSGVLGSTDTQYF.

The chain carries TRBV5-1 and TRBJ1-1; D call uncertain. V lost 3 bases to trimming and J lost 0 bases, with 15 bases between them. The CDR3 runs to 16 residues. Per the germline V gene, CDR1 is SGHRS and CDR2 is YFSETQ. The chain's CDR3 is CASSSNHLLLNTEAFF. CDR3 DNA: TGCGCCAGCAGCTCGAACCATCTATTATTGAACACTGAAGCTTTCTTT.

V and J are TRBV11-2 and TRBJ2-3; D not resolved. CDR1 SGHAT and CDR2 FQNNGV come from the germline V gene. Trimming removed 5 bases from V and 2 bases from J, with 14 bases in between. This CDR3 has 15 residues. The CDR3 protein is CASSALQSNTDTQYF. CDR3 coding DNA: TGTGCCAGCAGCGCCCTGCAGTCCAACACAGATACGCAGTATTTT. Together with reference TRBV11-2 and TRBJ2-3, the CDR3 gives the full variable domain: EAGVAQSPRYKIIEKRQSVAFWCNPISGHATLYWYQQILGQGPKLLIQFQNNGVVDDSQLPKDRFSAERLKGVDSTLKIQPAKLEDSAVYLCASSALQSNTDTQYFGPGTRLTVL.

This sequence joins TRBV6-1 and TRBJ2-1; D unclear. The germline V gene has CDR1 MNHNS and CDR2 SASEGT. Deletions cut 10 bases from V and 0 bases from J, with 16 bases between. This CDR3 spans 15 amino acids. CDR3 amino acids: CATEHRRSSYNEQFF. CDR3 DNA sequence: TGTGCCACCGAGCACCGCCGGAGCTCCTACAATGAGCAGTTCTTC.

V and J are TRBV18 and TRBJ1-1; no definite D call. Germline CDR1 and CDR2: KGHSH and LQKENI. V gave up 2 bases and J gave up 0 bases, with 13 bases separating them. The CDR3 contains 16 residues. This chain's CDR3 is CASSPTKVRVNTEAFF. CDR3 in DNA: TGTGCCAGCTCACCAACGAAGGTACGGGTGAACACTGAAGCTTTCTTT.

This chain connects TRBV4-1 to TRBJ2-1; 7 bases align to TRBD2. Germline CDR1 MGHRA, CDR2 YSYEKL. The J segment lost 7 bases and the V segment lost 8 bases, leaving 14 bases of the junction unmatched. CDR3 size: 15 residues. Written as DNA, the CDR3 is TGCGCCAGCGCCATGGCGGGGGTGATAAATAATGAGCAGTTCTTC. It translates to CASAMAGVINNEQFF.

This rearrangement joins TRBV18 to TRBJ1-1; 8 nucleotides line up with TRBD1. Germline V CDR1 and CDR2: KGHSH, LQKENI. CDR3 length: 16 residues. Losses at the gene ends were 5 bases for V and 1 base for J; bases not matched to a gene: 9. The CDR3 loop is CASSEDRVAANTEAFF. For the CDR3, the DNA is TGTGCCAGCTCAGAGGACAGGGTGGCGGCGAACACTGAAGCTTTCTTT. The full variable domain, in which reference TRBV18 and TRBJ1-1 provide the parts outside the CDR3, is NAGVMQNPRHLVRRRGQEARLRCSPMKGHSHVYWYRQLPEEGLKFMVYLQKENIIDESGMPKERFSAEFPKEGPSILRIQQVVRGDSAAYFCASSEDRVAANTEAFFGQGTRLTVV.

This chain joins TRBV28 and TRBJ1-2; tentative D call: TRBD1 (6 bases). Germline lookup yields CDR1 MDHEN and CDR2 SYDVKM. The CDR3 is 15 residues long. Trimming removed 5 bases from V and 3 bases from J, with 16 bases in between. CDR3 sequence: CASSQTGLHYYGYTF. The CDR3 DNA sequence: TGTGCCAGCAGTCAAACAGGGCTCCACTACTATGGCTACACCTTC.

The rearrangement uses TRBV9 and TRBJ2-3; 11 positions match TRBD2. The length of the CDR3 is 16 residues. Germline CDR1 is SGDLS and CDR2 is YYNGEE. V gave up 6 bases and J gave up 6 bases; unmatched junction bases: 12. The DNA for the CDR3 is TGTGCCAGCACCCTAGGCACTAGCGGGAGCGGGGATACGCAGTATTTT. The encoded protein is CASTLGTSGSGDTQYF.

V is TRBV5-5 and J is TRBJ1-1; maybe TRBD1 (5 bases). The CDR3 is made up of 16 amino acids. Germline lookup yields CDR1 SGHKS and CDR2 YYEKEE (reference sequence). V lost 1 base and J 2 bases, leaving 15 bases between the germline ends. The CDR3 DNA is TGTGCCAGCAGCTTGCCCCCGCCAGGGATTAACACTGAAGCTTTCTTT. This encodes CASSLPPPGINTEAFF.

The V call is TRBV14, the J call TRBJ2-3; D is ambiguous. The CDR3 covers 15 residues. V was trimmed by 3 bases and J by 2 bases, leaving 12 bases between them. From germline, CDR1 is SGHDN and CDR2 FVKESK. The CDR3 reads CASSHLRENTDTQYF. CDR3 nucleotide sequence: TGTGCCAGCAGCCACCTCCGCGAGAACACAGATACGCAGTATTTT.

J is TRBJ2-7 and V is TRBV19, with D maybe TRBD2 (7 bases). Germline lookup yields CDR1 LNHDA and CDR2 SQIVND (reference sequence). V was cut by 9 bases and J by 0 bases, with 15 bases left in between. The length of the CDR3 is 14 residues. CDR3 nucleotide sequence: TGTGCCAGCACTGGCCGGGGGGCCTCCTACGAGCAGTACTTC. It yields the protein CASTGRGASYEQYF.